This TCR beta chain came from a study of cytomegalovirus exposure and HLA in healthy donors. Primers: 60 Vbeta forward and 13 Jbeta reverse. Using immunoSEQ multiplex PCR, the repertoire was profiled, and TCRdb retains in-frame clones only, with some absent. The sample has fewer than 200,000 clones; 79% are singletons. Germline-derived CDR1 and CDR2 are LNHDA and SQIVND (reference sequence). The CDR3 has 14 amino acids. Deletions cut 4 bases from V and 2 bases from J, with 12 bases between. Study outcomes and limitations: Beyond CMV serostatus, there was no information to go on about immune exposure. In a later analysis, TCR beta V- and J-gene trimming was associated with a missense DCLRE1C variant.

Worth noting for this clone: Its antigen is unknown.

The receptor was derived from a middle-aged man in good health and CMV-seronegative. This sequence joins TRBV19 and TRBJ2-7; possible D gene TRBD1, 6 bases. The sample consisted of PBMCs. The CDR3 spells CASSKGHITYEQYF. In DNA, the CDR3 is TGTGCCAGTAGTAAGGGACACATAACCTACGAGCAGTACTTC.